The rows below give T cell receptor beta chains drawn from one sample of a study of blood T cells in healthy people across ages. TCRdb re-analysed the 5' RACE reads in MiXCR, keeping a single row per CDR3 protein. Of roughly 1.5 million distinct CDR3 sequences listed, approximately 43% were seen once; the top ten hold 4%. Input material: blood. The origin of the receptors is a woman aged 18-29 years in good health. Each CDR3 is given with its conserved first and last residue. D genes are given only for firm matches. Clone size is stated in some rows and not others, as once, few, many or a class when expanded.

d_call,j_call,v_call,clone_size,cdr3_aa,cdr3_nt
TRBD2,TRBJ2-1,TRBV6-5,few,CATSGGQGKQFF,TGTGCTACTAGCGGGGGGCAGGGGAAACAGTTCTTC
NA,TRBJ2-5,TRBV6-2/TRBV6-3,NA,CASSLVRGYNEQYF,TGTGCCAGCAGTTTAGTACGCGGATACAATGAGCAGTACTTC
NA,TRBJ1-1,TRBV7-9,few,CASVLGEENTEAFF,TGTGCCAGTGTGTTGGGCGAGGAGAACACTGAAGCTTTCTTT
NA,TRBJ1-4,TRBV10-3,few,CAISGGISIGEKLFF,TGTGCCATCAGTGGGGGCATCTCAATTGGGGAAAAACTGTTTTTT
NA,TRBJ2-7,TRBV7-8,NA,CASSLAGATTYEQYF,TGTGCCAGCAGCTTAGCGGGGGCTACCACCTACGAGCAGTACTTC
NA,TRBJ1-2,TRBV6-6,few,CASYRGRERNGYTF,TGTGCCAGCTATCGTGGGAGGGAACGGAATGGCTACACCTTC
NA,TRBJ1-5,TRBV20-1,NA,CSARVGRRGNQPQHF,TGCAGTGCTAGAGTGGGCCGCCGGGGTAATCAGCCCCAGCATTTT
TRBD2,TRBJ2-2,TRBV28,NA,CASSFSGLAGYTGELFF,TGTGCCAGCAGTTTCTCGGGACTAGCGGGATACACCGGGGAGCTGTTTTTT
NA,TRBJ2-1,TRBV4-3,NA,CASSLQGRLESDNEQFF,TGCGCCAGCAGCCTTCAGGGGAGACTAGAGTCTGACAATGAGCAGTTCTTC
NA,TRBJ2-1,TRBV9,NA,CASSKGVISSYNEQFF,TGTGCCAGCAGCAAGGGGGTGATCAGCTCCTACAATGAGCAGTTCTTC
NA,TRBJ2-1,TRBV27,NA,CASLGSYNEQFF,TGTGCCAGCCTTGGTTCCTACAATGAGCAGTTCTTC
TRBD1,TRBJ1-1,TRBV6-5,NA,CASSRIGQGANTEAFF,TGTGCCAGCAGCCGAATCGGACAGGGGGCGAACACTGAAGCTTTCTTT
NA,TRBJ1-4,TRBV20-1,NA,CSAFQGGLNEKLFF,TGCAGTGCCTTCCAGGGAGGCCTGAATGAAAAACTGTTTTTT
NA,TRBJ2-1,TRBV7-2,NA,CASSYGTHYNEQFF,TGTGCCAGCAGTTACGGGACGCACTACAATGAGCAGTTCTTC
NA,TRBJ1-1,TRBV6-5,NA,CASSYESGSLNTEAFF,TGTGCCAGCAGTTACGAGTCAGGGAGTTTGAACACTGAAGCTTTCTTT
TRBD2,TRBJ2-3,TRBV4-2,NA,CVSSQVSASGGNPTDTQYF,TGTGTCAGCAGCCAAGTATCTGCTAGCGGGGGAAACCCCACAGATACGCAGTATTTT
NA,TRBJ2-3,TRBV2,NA,CASRAGTSNGDTQYF,TGTGCCAGCAGAGCCGGGACATCGAATGGAGATACGCAGTATTTT
TRBD2,TRBJ2-3,TRBV20-1,few,CSAREGLGADTQYF,TGCAGTGCTAGAGAGGGACTAGGGGCAGATACGCAGTATTTT
NA,TRBJ2-5,TRBV6-5,NA,CASSRGRFYQETQYF,TGTGCCAGCAGTCGAGGCAGATTCTACCAAGAGACCCAGTACTTC
NA,TRBJ1-6,TRBV4-1,NA,CASSQGEFTYNSPLHF,TGCGCCAGCAGCCAAGGAGAGTTCACCTATAATTCACCCCTCCACTTT
TRBD2,TRBJ2-2,TRBV25-1,NA,CASSEFPPSGNTGELFF,TGTGCCAGCAGTGAATTCCCCCCTAGCGGGAACACCGGGGAGCTGTTTTTT
NA,TRBJ2-2,TRBV27,once,CASSFLARANTGELFF,TGTGCCAGCAGTTTCCTAGCGCGAGCGAACACCGGGGAGCTGTTTTTT
NA,TRBJ2-7,TRBV28,few,CASSFPSGARYEQYF,TGTGCCAGCAGTTTCCCCTCGGGGGCGCGGTACGAGCAGTACTTC
NA,TRBJ2-3,TRBV11-3,many,CASSSPGSDTQYF,TGTGCCAGCAGCTCTCCGGGCTCCGATACGCAGTATTTT
NA,TRBJ2-5,TRBV6-4,NA,CASSGGSGGDEQYF,TGTGCCAGCAGTGGGGGTAGCGGCGGCGATGAGCAGTACTTC
TRBD1,TRBJ1-4,TRBV10-3,NA,CAIRSAGGNEKLFF,TGTGCCATCAGGTCGGCAGGGGGAAATGAAAAACTGTTTTTT
NA,TRBJ2-3,TRBV7-2,few,CASSWKIGTDTQYF,TGTGCCAGCAGTTGGAAGATTGGCACAGATACGCAGTATTTT
NA,TRBJ2-3,TRBV7-6,few,CASSFHAGTDTQYF,TGTGCCAGCAGCTTCCATGCGGGCACAGATACGCAGTATTTT
TRBD1,TRBJ2-3,TRBV15,NA,CATSSSRQGAPGTDTQYF,TGTGCCACCAGCAGTTCTAGACAGGGGGCGCCCGGCACAGATACGCAGTATTTT
TRBD2,TRBJ2-7,TRBV29-1,few,CSVSGLAGPYEQYF,TGCAGCGTGTCCGGACTAGCGGGTCCCTACGAGCAGTACTTC
TRBD1,TRBJ2-7,TRBV7-9,NA,CASSYRSPEQGDYEQYF,TGTGCCAGCAGCTATAGGAGCCCGGAACAGGGGGACTACGAGCAGTACTTC
NA,TRBJ2-1,TRBV27,NA,CASSLSGAGYNEQFF,TGTGCCAGCAGTTTGTCAGGGGCAGGGTACAATGAGCAGTTCTTC
NA,TRBJ2-7,TRBV7-9,NA,CASSPTQGYEQYF,TGTGCCAGCAGCCCAACACAAGGTTACGAGCAGTACTTC
TRBD2,TRBJ2-3,TRBV5-1,few,CASSGASGGAGTDTQYF,TGCGCCAGCAGCGGGGCTAGCGGGGGGGCCGGAACAGATACGCAGTATTTT
TRBD2,TRBJ2-7,TRBV6-5,NA,CASSYSGLAGGRPYEQYF,TGTGCCAGCAGTTACTCCGGACTAGCGGGAGGCCGCCCCTACGAGCAGTACTTC
NA,TRBJ2-5,TRBV6-5,NA,CASRGPKTQYF,TGTGCCAGCAGGGGGCCGAAGACCCAGTACTTC
TRBD1,TRBJ2-1,TRBV20-1,NA,CSASVGQGLNEQFF,TGCAGTGCTAGCGTGGGACAGGGTCTCAATGAGCAGTTCTTC
NA,TRBJ2-3,TRBV5-1,few,CASDVTGRDTQYF,TGCGCCAGCGATGTGACAGGGAGGGATACGCAGTATTTT
TRBD1,TRBJ2-1,TRBV6-2/TRBV6-3,NA,CASSYRLYRGPSYNEQFF,TGTGCCAGCAGTTACCGCCTGTACAGGGGGCCATCTTACAATGAGCAGTTCTTC
NA,TRBJ2-7,TRBV4-3,NA,CASSLRAEAPYEQYF,TGCGCCAGCAGCCTAAGAGCGGAGGCCCCCTACGAGCAGTACTTC
TRBD2,TRBJ2-7,TRBV27,NA,CASTLTSGSTYEQYF,TGTGCCAGCACCTTGACTAGCGGGAGTACCTACGAGCAGTACTTC
NA,TRBJ2-7,TRBV27,NA,CASSLWGSSSYNEQYF,TGTGCCAGCAGTTTATGGGGGTCTAGCTCCTACAATGAGCAGTACTTC
NA,TRBJ2-3,TRBV28,few,CASSHLRTSTRADTQYF,TGTGCCAGCAGCCATCTTCGGACCTCCACGAGGGCAGATACGCAGTATTTT
TRBD2,TRBJ2-1,TRBV5-1,few,CASRTSEPYNEQFF,TGCGCCAGCCGGACTAGCGAGCCTTACAATGAGCAGTTCTTC
NA,TRBJ2-2,TRBV13,once,CASSFGQSSAGELFF,TGTGCCAGCAGCTTTGGCCAATCTAGCGCCGGGGAGCTGTTTTTT
TRBD1,TRBJ2-7,TRBV10-3,NA,CAILRDRESEQYF,TGTGCCATCCTGAGGGACAGGGAATCGGAGCAGTACTTC
TRBD1,TRBJ2-7,TRBV7-2,few,CASSLLVGQGYYEQYF,TGTGCCAGCAGCTTATTGGTGGGACAGGGCTACTACGAGCAGTACTTC
TRBD2,TRBJ2-1,TRBV29-1,NA,CSVPTSGPYNEQFF,TGCAGCGTCCCAACTAGCGGCCCTTACAATGAGCAGTTCTTC
NA,TRBJ1-2,TRBV4-1,NA,CASSHPFDGRNYGYTF,TGCGCCAGCAGCCATCCCTTCGACGGCAGGAACTATGGCTACACCTTC
NA,TRBJ2-3,TRBV4-3,NA,CASSQDARGLPIIDTQYF,TGCGCCAGCAGCCAAGATGCGAGGGGCCTCCCAATTATAGATACGCAGTATTTT
TRBD1,TRBJ2-7,TRBV12-3/TRBV12-4,NA,CASAKGQGPYEQYF,TGTGCCAGCGCGAAGGGACAGGGACCCTACGAGCAGTACTTC
NA,TRBJ1-1,TRBV7-2,NA,CASSFITGYTEAFF,TGTGCCAGCAGCTTTATTACAGGGTACACTGAAGCTTTCTTT
NA,TRBJ1-6,TRBV20-1,NA,CSASPDTMGVRSYNSPLHF,TGCAGTGCTAGTCCCGACACCATGGGGGTTAGGTCCTATAATTCACCCCTCCACTTT
TRBD1,TRBJ1-4,TRBV10-3,many,CAISDSGGEKLFF,TGTGCCATCAGTGACTCAGGGGGTGAAAAACTGTTTTTT
NA,TRBJ2-5,TRBV5-1,NA,CASSPWARETQYF,TGCGCCAGCAGCCCCTGGGCGAGGGAGACCCAGTACTTC
NA,TRBJ2-7,TRBV4-1,NA,CASSQVGQGRYEQYF,TGCGCCAGCAGCCAAGTTGGGCAGGGGAGGTACGAGCAGTACTTC
NA,TRBJ2-3,TRBV6-5,NA,CASSYAGARSDTQYF,TGTGCCAGCAGTTACGCTGGGGCTCGGTCAGATACGCAGTATTTT